Below, 12 T cell receptor beta chains from the same sample are listed, as sequenced in a study of cytomegalovirus exposure and HLA in healthy donors. The PCR was carried out with 60 Vbeta primers and 13 Jbeta primers. Clones were read by immunoSEQ multiplex PCR, and TCRdb kept only the in-frame ones, dropping some. Among 150,000 to 180,000 clones, approximately 80% were seen once, and the ten largest hold 4.5% to 7%. Sequences were obtained from PBMCs. These receptors all stem from a woman aged 40-49 years in good health and CMV-seropositive.

This clone was observed a single time. The chain links TRBV4-2 to TRBJ2-2, with 8 nucleotides matching TRBD2. Germline assignment: CDR1 LGHNA and CDR2 YNFKEQ. CDR3 length equals 15 residues. J was trimmed by 6 bases and V by 1 base; bases with no gene match: 4. This CDR3 reads CASSQGTSISGELFF. The CDR3 nucleotides are TGTGCCAGCAGCCAAGGGACTAGCATTTCCGGGGAGCTGTTTTTT.

This clone has just a few counts. The gene calls are TRBV7-9 and TRBJ1-4; 8 bases align to TRBD1. Germline trimming cut 5 bases from V and 8 bases from J; bases unmatched to any gene: 7. Germline CDR1 is SEHNR and CDR2 is FQNEAQ (reference sequence). The CDR3 sequence is 14 residues long. The CDR3 region has the DNA TGTGCCAGCAGCGGACAGGGCGCGCGGGAAAAACTGTTTTTT. Its translation is CASSGQGAREKLFF.

V is TRBV7-2 and J is TRBJ2-7, with D tentatively TRBD1 (6 bases). Germline CDR1 and CDR2: SGHTA and FQGNSA. Trimming left V 0 bases short and J 2 bases short, with 14 bases between. The length of the CDR3 is 16 residues. The CDR3 is CASSLAVTGITYEQYF. CDR3 in DNA: TGTGCCAGCAGCTTAGCCGTAACAGGGATAACCTACGAGCAGTACTTC.

This chain uses TRBV5-1 with TRBJ2-1; TRBD2 agrees at 8 bases. The germline gives CDR1 SGHRS, CDR2 YFSETQ. The CDR3 sequence is 18 residues long. The V and J ends lost 1 base and 0 bases, in that order; junction bases with no gene match: 9. The CDR3 DNA follows: TGCGCCAGCAGCTTGTACGCTAGCGGGCCCAGCTCCTACAATGAGCAGTTCTTC. Its translation is CASSLYASGPSSYNEQFF.

The rearrangement joins TRBV7-3 to TRBJ2-3; D gene ambiguous. The CDR3 is 16 amino acids. V lost 0 bases, J lost 6 bases, and 16 bases lay in between. Germline loops: CDR1 SGHTA, CDR2 FQGTGA. The DNA of the CDR3 is TGTGCCAGCAGCTTAACGGTACTCCCCCCCGGGGATACGCAGTATTTT. Amino acid sequence: CASSLTVLPPGDTQYF. The complete variable domain, with remaining parts taken from reference TRBV7-3 and TRBJ2-3, reads GAGVSQTPSNKVTEKGKYVELRCDPISGHTALYWYRQSLGQGPEFLIYFQGTGAADDSGLPNDRFFAVRPEGSVSTLKIQRTERGDSAVYLCASSLTVLPPGDTQYFGPGTRLTVL.

CDR3 sequence reads: CASSLGPMGGDTEAFF. The CDR3 DNA reads TGCGCCAGCAGCTTGGGCCCTATGGGGGGGGACACTGAAGCTTTCTTT. The chain recombines TRBV5-1 with TRBJ1-1; TRBD1 is a possible D gene (5 bases). Germline V gene sequence: CDR1 SGHRS, CDR2 YFSETQ. The CDR3 totals 16 residues. Trimming took 0 bases from V and 3 from J, leaving 15 bases between them.

This clone has only one observation. In this CDR3 the conserved last residue, phenylalanine or tryptophan, is missing, so a read error is likely. The chain combines TRBV7-9 with TRBJ1-1; 8 bases map to TRBD1. V was clipped by 5 bases and J by 9 bases; unmatched bases: 5. The CDR3 has 12 residues. CDR1 is SEHNR, CDR2 FQNEAQ, per germline (reference sequence). The chain's CDR3 is CASSPTGGKAFL. CDR3 DNA: TGTGCCAGCAGCCCCACAGGGGGGAAAGCTTTCCTT.

Here the CDR3 reads CASSWAATAYNEQFF. The CDR3, as DNA: TGCGCCAGCAGCTGGGCCGCGACAGCCTACAATGAGCAGTTCTTC. The rearrangement joins TRBV5-1 to TRBJ2-1; tentative D call: TRBD1 (5 bases). The germline V gene has CDR1 SGHRS and CDR2 YFSETQ. V dropped 3 bases and J dropped 2 bases, with 12 bases sitting between them. This CDR3 contains 15 residues. Filled out from reference TRBV5-1 and TRBJ2-1, the complete variable domain reads KAGVTQTPRYLIKTRGQQVTLSCSPISGHRSVSWYQQTPGQGLQFLFEYFSETQRNKGNFPGRFSGRQFSNSRSEMNVSTLELGDSALYLCASSWAATAYNEQFFGPGTRLTVL.

The gene calls are TRBV28 and TRBJ2-1; no reliable D call. Trimming cost V 3 bases and J 10 bases, with 10 bases left between them. CDR1 is MDHEN and CDR2 is SYDVKM in the germline V gene. The CDR3 runs to 12 residues. The CDR3 loop is CASSFDGREQFF. The DNA for the CDR3 is TGTGCCAGCAGTTTCGATGGCAGGGAGCAGTTCTTC.

V usage is TRBV29-1 and J usage is TRBJ2-6, with 10 bases lining up with TRBD1. With 2 bases clipped from V and 0 bases from J, the junction kept 7 bases outside the gene matches. This CDR3 comprises 18 residues. Germline values: CDR1 SQVTM, CDR2 ANQGSEA. The CDR3 is CSVEFPGTGASGANVLTF. The DNA for the CDR3 is TGCAGCGTTGAATTCCCCGGGACAGGGGCCTCTGGGGCCAACGTCCTGACTTTC.

This clone was picked up a small number of times. The gene calls are TRBV28 and TRBJ1-5; 9 bases align to TRBD1. The CDR3 runs 15 residues. Germline V gene sequence: CDR1 MDHEN, CDR2 SYDVKM. V was clipped by 5 bases and J by 6 bases; unmatched bases: 8. This CDR3 is CASSAYRGRSQPQHF. The DNA of the CDR3 is TGTGCCAGCAGTGCATACAGGGGGCGCAGTCAGCCCCAGCATTTT. Complete variable domain (other parts from reference TRBV28 and TRBJ1-5): DVKVTQSSRYLVKRTGEKVFLECVQDMDHENMFWYRQDPGLGLRLIYFSYDVKMKEKGDIPEGYSVSREKKERFSLILESASTNQTSMYLCASSAYRGRSQPQHFGDGTRLSIL.

This chain uses TRBV5-6 with TRBJ2-7, with D unclear. CDR3 length: 11 amino acids. CDR1 is SGHDT, CDR2 YYEEEE, per germline. Between the trimmed V and J ends, which lost 2 bases and 5 bases, there was a span of 5 bases. CDR3 sequence: CASSFKHEQYF. The CDR3 region has the DNA TGTGCCAGCAGCTTTAAGCACGAGCAGTACTTC.